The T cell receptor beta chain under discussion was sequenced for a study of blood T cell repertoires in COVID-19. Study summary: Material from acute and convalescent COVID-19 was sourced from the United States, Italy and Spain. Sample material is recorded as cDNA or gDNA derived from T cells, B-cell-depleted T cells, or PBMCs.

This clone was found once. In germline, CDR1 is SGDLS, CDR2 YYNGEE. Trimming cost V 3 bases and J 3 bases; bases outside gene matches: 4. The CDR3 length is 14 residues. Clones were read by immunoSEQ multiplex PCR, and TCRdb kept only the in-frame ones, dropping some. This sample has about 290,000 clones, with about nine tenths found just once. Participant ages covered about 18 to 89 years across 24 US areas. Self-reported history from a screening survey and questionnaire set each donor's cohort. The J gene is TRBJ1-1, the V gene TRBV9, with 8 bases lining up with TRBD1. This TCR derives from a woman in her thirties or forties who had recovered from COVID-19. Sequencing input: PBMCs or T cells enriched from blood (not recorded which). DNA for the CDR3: TGTGCCAGCAGCGCTCCGACAGGGGACACTGAAGCTTTCTTT. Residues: CASSAPTGDTEAFF.